This TCR beta chain was identified in a study of blood T cell repertoires in COVID-19 (dated by TCRdb to about 2020). Background for the entire study: Samples from collaborators originated in the United States, Italy and Spain and spanned both the acute and convalescent phases of COVID-19. Samples came from the ongoing ImmuneRACE study (first 160 participants) plus 1,254 subjects from 6 global collaborators. Where HLA class I and class II types were available, the types were taken from metadata supplied by the sample provider, not from assay-based typing. The prospective study material was composed of cDNA or gDNA derived from T cells, B-cell-depleted T cells, or PBMCs. The repertoires were made available in a free public database intended to serve as a resource for research on the immune response to SARS-CoV-2. Sample metadata almost always included a de-identified subject ID, COVID-19 status, age in years and sex. The dataset comprised deeply sampled blood TCRbeta repertoires from subjects exposed to, actively infected with, or recovered from COVID-19.

What the authors observed across the whole study: How much clinical and demographic metadata was included differed by source and by participant, and the metadata was provided uncurated.

One collaborating source in Seattle enrolled patients while the patients were actively infected and followed the patients over time throughout the course of disease. Collaborating institutions collected whole blood in K2EDTA tubes following their own protocols. Collaborator samples were shipped for TCRbeta analysis as frozen whole blood, isolated PBMCs, or DNA extracted from either sample type. The immunoSEQ Assay, a bias-controlled multiplex PCR, was used to amplify TCRbeta CDR3 regions from genomic DNA. The original methods were these. Within the assay, amplification of reference gene primers was used to estimate how many nucleated cells each sample contained. To quantify the absolute abundance of each unique TCRbeta CDR3 rearrangement, sequence reads were collapsed and filtered. Productive Simpson clonality was computed per sample as the square root of Simpson's diversity index over productive rearrangements. The clones in this table, taken by TCRdb from immuneACCESS, are in-frame only. Not every clone is retained; where verified, under half of the shortfall comes from an unresolved V gene, and the cause of the rest is unknown. V, J and clone size were drawn from that table, and D and trimming were deduced from the DNA. In all, the sample holds roughly 45,000 clones, and approximately 93% of those were seen once. The top ten clonotypes cover around 1% of the sample.

About this clone: Its binding antigen is unknown. One base away there is no much larger clone; base qualities are not given.

There are 15 amino acids in the CDR3, from cysteine to phenylalanine inclusive. Only the CDR3 DNA stays, 45 bases, in frame from base 1. The V end gives up 8 bases and the J end 2 bases, leaving 9 bases in the junction not matched to a gene. According to the germline V gene, CDR1 reads MNHEY and CDR2 reads SVGAGI. The clonotype originates from a man between 60 and 75 years old with COVID-19, enrolled during active disease. The specimen sequenced was peripheral blood. Recombination joined TRBV6-5 with TRBJ2-3; TRBD2 fits 8 bases in the junction. The CDR3 region reads CASVTWRGDTDTQYF. The sequence in DNA is TGTGCCAGCGTTACCTGGCGGGGGGACACAGATACGCAGTATTTT.